This T cell receptor (beta chain) is from a study of T-cell memory formation after mild COVID-19. Trimming cost V 0 bases and J 5 bases, with 15 bases left between them. This CDR3 spans 16 amino acids. Germline CDR1 and CDR2: SGHRS and YFSETQ. Study findings and constraints: Contracting clones from day 15 to 85 had balanced CD4/CD8; later expanders favoured CD4+.

This clonotype was observed a few times. Its antigen is not identified. Constant-segment-primed 5'RACE gave TCR alpha and TCR beta cDNA libraries with sample barcodes and UMIs. TCRdb re-called the 5' RACE reads through MiXCR, storing one row per CDR3 protein. The sample includes about 290,000 distinct CDR3 sequences, 15% of them seen just once. The rearrangement joins TRBV5-1 to TRBJ2-1, with D unclear. The TCR comes from a man younger than 35 who had mild COVID-19 (a few samples of this study predate the infection). Cell type and time point are not known. Sequenced input: PBMCs or a T cell subset sorted from them (not recorded which). The CDR3 sequence is CASSLGTLNFNNEQFF. The CDR3 DNA sequence: TGCGCCAGCAGCTTGGGTACACTTAACTTTAACAATGAGCAGTTCTTC.